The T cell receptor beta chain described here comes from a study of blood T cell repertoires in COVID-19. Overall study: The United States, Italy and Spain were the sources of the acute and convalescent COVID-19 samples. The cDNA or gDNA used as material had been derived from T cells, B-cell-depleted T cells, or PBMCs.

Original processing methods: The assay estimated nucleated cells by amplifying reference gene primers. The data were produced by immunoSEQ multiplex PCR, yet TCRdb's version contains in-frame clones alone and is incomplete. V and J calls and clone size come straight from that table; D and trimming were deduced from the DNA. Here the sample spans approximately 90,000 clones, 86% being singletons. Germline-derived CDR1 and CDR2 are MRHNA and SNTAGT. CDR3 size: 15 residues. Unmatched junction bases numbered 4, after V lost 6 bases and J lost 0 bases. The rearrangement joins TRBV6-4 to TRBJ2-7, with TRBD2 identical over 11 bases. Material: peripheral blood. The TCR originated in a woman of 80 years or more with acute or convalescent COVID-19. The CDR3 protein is CASSRLAGNSYEQYF. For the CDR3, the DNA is TGTGCCAGCAGCAGACTAGCGGGGAACTCCTACGAGCAGTACTTC.